This paragraph reports one T cell receptor beta chain. The antigen remains undetermined. All patients were mismatch repair deficient, assessed by either PCR or immunohistochemistry. TCRs were sequenced from a few patients responding to pembrolizumab. These data originate in a study of PD-1 blockade in mismatch repair-deficient tumors. Study-level results: After pembrolizumab, tumor-resident clones rose rapidly, then generally contracted before radiologic responses.

The CDR3 has 13 amino acids. V lost 8 bases and J lost 3, with 11 bases in between. Germline V CDR1 and CDR2: SEHNR, FQNEAQ (reference sequence). Repertoires were generated with immunoSEQ multiplex PCR, while TCRdb's copy carries only in-frame clones and drops some. The sample includes tens of thousands of clones, roughly 80% of them seen just once. V and J are TRBV7-9 and TRBJ1-5; D not certain. This clonotype was obtained from an adult with mismatch repair-deficient cancer. Sequenced material: peripheral blood, taken 44 weeks after starting pembrolizumab. The CDR3 nucleotides are TGTGCCAGCGTCGGACTGACCAATCAGCCCCAGCATTTT. Its translation is CASVGLTNQPQHF.